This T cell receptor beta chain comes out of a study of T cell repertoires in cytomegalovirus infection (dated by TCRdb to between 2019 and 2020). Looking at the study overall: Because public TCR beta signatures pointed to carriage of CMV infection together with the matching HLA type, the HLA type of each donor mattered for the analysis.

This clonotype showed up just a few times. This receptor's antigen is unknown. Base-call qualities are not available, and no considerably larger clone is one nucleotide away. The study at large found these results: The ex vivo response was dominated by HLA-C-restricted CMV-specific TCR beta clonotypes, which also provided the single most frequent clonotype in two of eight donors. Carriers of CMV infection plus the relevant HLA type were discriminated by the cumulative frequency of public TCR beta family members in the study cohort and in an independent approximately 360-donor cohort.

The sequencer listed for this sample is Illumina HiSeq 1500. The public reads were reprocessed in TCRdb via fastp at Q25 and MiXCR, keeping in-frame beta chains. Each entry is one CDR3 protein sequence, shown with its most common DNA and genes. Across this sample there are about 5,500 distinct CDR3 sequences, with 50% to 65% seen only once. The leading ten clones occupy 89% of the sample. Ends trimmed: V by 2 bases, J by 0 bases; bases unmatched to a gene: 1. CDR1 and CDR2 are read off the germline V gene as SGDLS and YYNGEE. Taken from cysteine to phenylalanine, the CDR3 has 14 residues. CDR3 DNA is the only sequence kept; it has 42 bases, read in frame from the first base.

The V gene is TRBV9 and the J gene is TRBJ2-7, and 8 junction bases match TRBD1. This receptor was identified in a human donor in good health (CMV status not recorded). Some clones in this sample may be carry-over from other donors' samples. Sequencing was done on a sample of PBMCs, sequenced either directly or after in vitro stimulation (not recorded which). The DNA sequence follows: TGTGCCAGCAGCGTGACAGGGGACTCCTACGAGCAGTACTTC. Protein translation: CASSVTGDSYEQYF.